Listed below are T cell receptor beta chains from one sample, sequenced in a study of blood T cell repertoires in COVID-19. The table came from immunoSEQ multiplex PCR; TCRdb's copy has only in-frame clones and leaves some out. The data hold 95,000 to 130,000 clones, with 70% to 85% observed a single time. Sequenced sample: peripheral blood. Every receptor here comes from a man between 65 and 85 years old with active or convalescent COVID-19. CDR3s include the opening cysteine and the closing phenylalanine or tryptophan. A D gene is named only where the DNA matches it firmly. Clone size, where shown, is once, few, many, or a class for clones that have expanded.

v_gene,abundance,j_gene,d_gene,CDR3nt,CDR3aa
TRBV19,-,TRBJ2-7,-,TGTGCCAGTAGTATAGTCCCCTTGGCGGGGTATTCCTACGAGCAGTACTTC,CASSIVPLAGYSYEQYF
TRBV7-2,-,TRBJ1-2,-,TGTGCCAGCAGCTTACAGGGCTTGAGGTATGGCTACACCTTC,CASSLQGLRYGYTF
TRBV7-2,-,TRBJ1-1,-,TGTGCCAGCAGCGGGTGGGGCCACACTGAAGCTTTCTTT,CASSGWGHTEAFF
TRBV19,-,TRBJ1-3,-,TGTGCCAGTAGTATTGGGGCGGCTGGAAACACCATATATTTT,CASSIGAAGNTIYF
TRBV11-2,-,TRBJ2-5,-,TGTGCCAGCAGCTTATGGACTAACGCCAAAGAGACCCAGTACTTC,CASSLWTNAKETQYF
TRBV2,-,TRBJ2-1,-,TGTGCCAGCACGTCGGGGGAGAGATACAATGAGCAGTTCTTC,CASTSGERYNEQFF
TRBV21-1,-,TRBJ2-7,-,TGTGCCAGCAGCAAAAGGGTGGGTCGGCTAGCGGTTATCTCCTACGAGCAGTACTTC,CASSKRVGRLAVISYEQYF
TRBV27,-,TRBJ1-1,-,TGTGCCAGCAGTTTATCAATGGGGTGGGGAGGCACTGAAGCTTTCTTT,CASSLSMGWGGTEAFF
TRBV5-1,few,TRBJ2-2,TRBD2,TGCGCCAGCGGTAGCGGGAGGACCAACACCGGGGAGCTGTTTTTT,CASGSGRTNTGELFF
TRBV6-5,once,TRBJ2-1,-,TGTGCCAGCAGTTATGCTGTCGAGTCCGAGCAGTTCTTC,CASSYAVESEQFF
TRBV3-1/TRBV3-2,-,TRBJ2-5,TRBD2,TGTGCCAGCAGCTCGGGGGGGGAGACCCAGTACTTC,CASSSGGETQYF
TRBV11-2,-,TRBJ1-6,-,TGTGCCAGCAGCTCAAACTGCAGGGGTTTT,CASSSNCRGF
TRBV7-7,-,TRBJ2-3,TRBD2,TGTGCTAGCAGCTTTGCGGGGGGGTCCACAGATACGCAGTATTTT,CASSFAGGSTDTQYF
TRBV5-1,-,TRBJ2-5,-,TGCGCCAGCAGCATAAACTACCAAGAGACCCAGTACTTC,CASSINYQETQYF
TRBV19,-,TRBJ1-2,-,TGTGCCAGTAGTGCAGGGATCTATGGCTACACCTTC,CASSAGIYGYTF
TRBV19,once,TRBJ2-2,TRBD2,TGTGCCAGTACTAAGCGGGAAAGTTTGCGGGAGCTGTTTTTT,CASTKRESLRELFF
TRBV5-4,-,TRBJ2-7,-,TGTGCCAGCAGCTTGGGCAGGGCGGGGATCAGCGAGCAGTACTTC,CASSLGRAGISEQYF
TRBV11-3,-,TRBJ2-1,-,TGTGCCAGCAGCAACACCGACAATGAGCAGTTCTTC,CASSNTDNEQFF
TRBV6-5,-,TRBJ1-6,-,TGTGCCAGCAGTTTATCAGGGATAAATAATTCACCCCTCCACTTT,CASSLSGINNSPLHF
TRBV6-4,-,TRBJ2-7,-,TGTGCCAGCAGGCCGACAGGCGCTACCTACGAGCAGTACTTC,CASRPTGATYEQYF
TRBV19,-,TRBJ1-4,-,TGTGCCAGCCGTGGGGGGGCGCACGAAAAACTGTTTTTT,CASRGGAHEKLFF
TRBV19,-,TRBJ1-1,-,TGTGCCAGTAGTCTCCAAGGGGGCACTGAAGCTTTCTTT,CASSLQGGTEAFF
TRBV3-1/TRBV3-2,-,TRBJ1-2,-,TGTGCCAGCAGCTCCCGGGTAGTTAATGGCTACACCTTC,CASSSRVVNGYTF
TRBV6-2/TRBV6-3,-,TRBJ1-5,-,TGTGCCAGCAGTACGGCGGGGAGGAGACAGCCCCAGCATTTT,CASSTAGRRQPQHF
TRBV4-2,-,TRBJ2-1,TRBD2,TGTGCCAGCAGCCTCCAATCTAGCGGGGGGGTTTACAATGAGCAGTTCTTC,CASSLQSSGGVYNEQFF
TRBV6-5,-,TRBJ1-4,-,TGTGCCAGCAGGGCCGGGACACCTAATGAAAAACTGTTTTTT,CASRAGTPNEKLFF
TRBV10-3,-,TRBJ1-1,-,TGTGCCATCAGTGAGTCTCAAGGGGTCGAAGCTTTCTTT,CAISESQGVEAFF
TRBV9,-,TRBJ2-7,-,TGTGCCAGCAGCGCGGGGAGGGACAGGACCGAGCAGTACTTC,CASSAGRDRTEQYF
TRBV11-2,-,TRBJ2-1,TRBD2,TGTGCCAGCGTAGGGGCTAGCGGGAGCAATGAGCAGTTCTTC,CASVGASGSNEQFF
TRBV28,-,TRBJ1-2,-,TGTGCCAGCAGTGAGGGTCGGGTTTTCTATGGCTACACCTTC,CASSEGRVFYGYTF
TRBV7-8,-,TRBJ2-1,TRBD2,TGTGCCAGCAGCCCCGGGACTAGCGGGAGGTCTGTGGATGAGCAGTTCTTC,CASSPGTSGRSVDEQFF
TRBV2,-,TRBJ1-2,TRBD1,TGTGCCAGCAGCTACGACAGGGGGCCTGGCTACACCTTC,CASSYDRGPGYTF
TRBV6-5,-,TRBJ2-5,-,TGTGCCAGCACCGACTGGCACAAAGAGACCCAGTACTTC,CASTDWHKETQYF
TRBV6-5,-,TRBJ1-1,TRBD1,TGTGCCACCCGACAGGGTCGGGGGAACACTGAAGCTTTCTTT,CATRQGRGNTEAFF
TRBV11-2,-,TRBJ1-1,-,TGTGCCAGCAGCTTATTCGGGAACACTGAAGCTTTCTTT,CASSLFGNTEAFF
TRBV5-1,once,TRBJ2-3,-,TGCGCCAGCAGCTTGGACGGGGATTACACAGATACGCAGTATTTT,CASSLDGDYTDTQYF